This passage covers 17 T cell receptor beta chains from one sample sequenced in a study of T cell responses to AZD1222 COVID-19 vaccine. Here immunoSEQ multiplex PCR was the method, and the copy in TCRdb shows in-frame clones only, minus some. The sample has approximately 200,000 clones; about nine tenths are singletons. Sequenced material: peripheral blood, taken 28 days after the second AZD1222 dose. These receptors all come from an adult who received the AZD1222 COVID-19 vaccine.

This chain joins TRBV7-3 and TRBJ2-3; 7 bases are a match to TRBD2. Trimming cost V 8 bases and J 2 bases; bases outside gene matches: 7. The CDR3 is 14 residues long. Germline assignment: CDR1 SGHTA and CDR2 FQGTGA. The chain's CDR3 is CASGHGGNTDTQYF. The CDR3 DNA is TGTGCCAGCGGCCACGGGGGGAACACAGATACGCAGTATTTT.

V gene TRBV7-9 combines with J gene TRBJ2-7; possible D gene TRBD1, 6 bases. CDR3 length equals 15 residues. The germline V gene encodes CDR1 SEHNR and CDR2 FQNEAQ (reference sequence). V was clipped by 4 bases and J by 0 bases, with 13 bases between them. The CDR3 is CASSYTGNFSYEQYF. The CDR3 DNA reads TGTGCCAGCAGCTATACAGGGAATTTCTCCTACGAGCAGTACTTC.

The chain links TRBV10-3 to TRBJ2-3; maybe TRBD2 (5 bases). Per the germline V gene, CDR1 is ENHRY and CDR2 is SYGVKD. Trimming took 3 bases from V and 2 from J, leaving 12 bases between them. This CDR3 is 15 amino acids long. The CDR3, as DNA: TGTGCCATCAGTGACCGGAGGCAGTCCACAGATACGCAGTATTTT. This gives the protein CAISDRRQSTDTQYF.

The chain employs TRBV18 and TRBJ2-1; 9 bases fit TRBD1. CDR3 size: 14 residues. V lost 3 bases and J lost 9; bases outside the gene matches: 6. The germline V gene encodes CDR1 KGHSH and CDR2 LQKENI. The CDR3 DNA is TGTGCCAGCTCACCCTTAACAGGGGGCGGTGAGCAGTTCTTC. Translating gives CASSPLTGGGEQFF.

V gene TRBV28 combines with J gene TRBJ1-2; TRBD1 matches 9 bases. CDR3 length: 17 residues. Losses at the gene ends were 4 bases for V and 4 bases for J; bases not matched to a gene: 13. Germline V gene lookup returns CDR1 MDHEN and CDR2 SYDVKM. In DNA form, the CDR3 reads TGTGCCAGCAGTTCCTCTCTGGGACAGGGATTGGGCTATGGCTACACCTTC. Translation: CASSSSLGQGLGYGYTF.

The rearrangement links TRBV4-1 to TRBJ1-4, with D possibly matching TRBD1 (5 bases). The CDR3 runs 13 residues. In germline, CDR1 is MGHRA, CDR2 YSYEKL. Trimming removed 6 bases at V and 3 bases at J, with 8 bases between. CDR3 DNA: TGCGCCAGCAGGGCAGGGTCTAATGAAAAACTGTTTTTT. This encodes CASRAGSNEKLFF.

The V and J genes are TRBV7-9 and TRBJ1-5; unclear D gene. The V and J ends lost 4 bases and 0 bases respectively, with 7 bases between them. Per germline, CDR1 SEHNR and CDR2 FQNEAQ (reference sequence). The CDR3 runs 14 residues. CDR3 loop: CASSSGHSNQPQHF. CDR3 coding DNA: TGTGCCAGCAGCTCGGGTCATAGCAATCAGCCCCAGCATTTT.

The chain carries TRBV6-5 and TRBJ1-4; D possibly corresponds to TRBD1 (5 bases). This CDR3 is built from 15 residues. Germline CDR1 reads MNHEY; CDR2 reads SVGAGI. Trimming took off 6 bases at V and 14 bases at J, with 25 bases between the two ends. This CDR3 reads CASSQTGTSPGALFF. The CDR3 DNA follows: TGTGCCAGCAGCCAGACCGGGACCTCTCCCGGGGCCCTGTTTTTT.

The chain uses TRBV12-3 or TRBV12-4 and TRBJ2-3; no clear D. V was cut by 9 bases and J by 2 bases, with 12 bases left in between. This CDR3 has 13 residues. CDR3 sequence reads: CARALQLTDTQYF. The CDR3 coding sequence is TGTGCCAGGGCCCTACAGCTCACAGATACGCAGTATTTT.

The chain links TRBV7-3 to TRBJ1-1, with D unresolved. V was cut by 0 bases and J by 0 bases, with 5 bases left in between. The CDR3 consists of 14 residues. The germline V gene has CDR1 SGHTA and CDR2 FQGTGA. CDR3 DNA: TGTGCCAGCAGCTTAACCCATGTGAACACTGAAGCTTTCTTT. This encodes CASSLTHVNTEAFF.

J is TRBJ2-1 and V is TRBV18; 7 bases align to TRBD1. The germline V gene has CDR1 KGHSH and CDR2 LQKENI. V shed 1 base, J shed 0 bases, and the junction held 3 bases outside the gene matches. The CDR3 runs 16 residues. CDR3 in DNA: TGTGCCAGCTCACCACAGGGGGCAAGCTCCTACAATGAGCAGTTCTTC. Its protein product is CASSPQGASSYNEQFF.

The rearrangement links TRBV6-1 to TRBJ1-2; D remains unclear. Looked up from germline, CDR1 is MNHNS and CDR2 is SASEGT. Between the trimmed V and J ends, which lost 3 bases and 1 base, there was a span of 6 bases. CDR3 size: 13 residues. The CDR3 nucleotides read TGTGCCAGCAGTGATGGAGGTAACTATGGCTACACCTTC. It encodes CASSDGGNYGYTF.

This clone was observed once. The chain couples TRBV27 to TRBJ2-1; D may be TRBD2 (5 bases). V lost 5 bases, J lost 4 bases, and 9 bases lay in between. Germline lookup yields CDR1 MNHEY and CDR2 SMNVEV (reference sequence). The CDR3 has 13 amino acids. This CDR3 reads CASSIRRYNEQFF. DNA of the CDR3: TGTGCCAGCAGTATAAGGAGGTACAATGAGCAGTTCTTC.

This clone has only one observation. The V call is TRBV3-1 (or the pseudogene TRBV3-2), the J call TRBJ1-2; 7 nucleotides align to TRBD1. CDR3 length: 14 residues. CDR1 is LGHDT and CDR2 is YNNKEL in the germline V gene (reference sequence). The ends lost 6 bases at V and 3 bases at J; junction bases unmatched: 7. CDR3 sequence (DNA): TGTGCCAGCAGGCGACAGGGTGCTGACTATGGCTACACCTTC. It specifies CASRRQGADYGYTF.

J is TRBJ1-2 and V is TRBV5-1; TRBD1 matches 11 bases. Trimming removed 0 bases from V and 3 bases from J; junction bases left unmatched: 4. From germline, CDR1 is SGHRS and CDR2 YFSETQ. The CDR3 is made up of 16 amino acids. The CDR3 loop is CASSLGGTGGDYGYTF. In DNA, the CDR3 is TGCGCCAGCAGCTTGGGTGGGACAGGGGGTGACTATGGCTACACCTTC.

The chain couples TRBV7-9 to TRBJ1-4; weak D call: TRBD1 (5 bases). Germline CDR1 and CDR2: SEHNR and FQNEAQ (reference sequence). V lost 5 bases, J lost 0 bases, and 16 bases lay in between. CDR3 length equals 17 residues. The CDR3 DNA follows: TGTGCCAGCAGCCGACGTCGGGTGGGGGCAACTAATGAAAAACTGTTTTTT. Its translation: CASSRRRVGATNEKLFF.

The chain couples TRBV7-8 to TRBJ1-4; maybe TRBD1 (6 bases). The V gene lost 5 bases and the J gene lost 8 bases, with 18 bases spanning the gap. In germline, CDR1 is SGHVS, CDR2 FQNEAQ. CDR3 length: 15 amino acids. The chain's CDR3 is CASSRDRGAEEKLFF. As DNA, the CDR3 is TGTGCCAGCAGCCGAGATCGGGGGGCTGAGGAAAAACTGTTTTTT.